These 4 T cell receptor beta chains came from one sample sequenced in a study of shared clonotypes between healthy human individuals. The assay was immunoSEQ multiplex PCR, and TCRdb's table has in-frame clones only and misses some. The sample yields over a million clones, around 74% seen once. The sequenced sample consisted of memory CD4+ T cells sorted from blood. Subset reported: CD45RA-negative fraction. These receptors all come from a man aged 18 to 35 in good health.

A few counts support this clone. The rearrangement links TRBV5-1 to TRBJ2-3; 9 bases line up with TRBD2. CDR3 length: 15 amino acids. Germline trimming cut 5 bases from V and 2 bases from J; bases unmatched to any gene: 6. Germline CDR1 reads SGHRS; CDR2 reads YFSETQ. The chain's CDR3 is CASRRAGGVTDTQYF. As DNA, the CDR3 is TGCGCCAGCAGAAGGGCGGGAGGGGTCACAGATACGCAGTATTTT. The full variable domain, its missing parts supplied by reference TRBV5-1 and TRBJ2-3, is KAGVTQTPRYLIKTRGQQVTLSCSPISGHRSVSWYQQTPGQGLQFLFEYFSETQRNKGNFPGRFSGRQFSNSRSEMNVSTLELGDSALYLCASRRAGGVTDTQYFGPGTRLTVL.

The V call is TRBV19, the J call TRBJ2-7; maybe TRBD1 (6 bases). Germline assignment: CDR1 LNHDA and CDR2 SQIVND (reference sequence). The CDR3 extends over 14 amino acids. V was pared by 10 bases and J by 0 bases, with 16 bases between. The CDR3 DNA is TGTGCCACCCAGGGGTCCGTGGGCTCCTACGAGCAGTACTTC. Translated: CATQGSVGSYEQYF.

The chain uses TRBV7-2 and TRBJ1-3; D is undetermined. This CDR3 is 14 amino acids long. CDR1 is SGHTA and CDR2 is FQGNSA in the germline V gene. Trimming removed 5 bases from V and 1 base from J, with 9 bases in between. The chain's CDR3 is CASSVGRSGNTIYF. Here the CDR3 DNA reads TGTGCCAGCAGCGTCGGACGTTCTGGAAACACCATATATTTT.

This chain uses TRBV5-6 with TRBJ2-6; D gene uncertain. Germline V gives CDR1 SGHDT, CDR2 YYEEEE. The CDR3 contains 12 residues. Trimming removed 4 bases from V and 10 bases from J, with 9 bases in between. The CDR3 sequence: CASSLEQNVLTF. CDR3 DNA sequence: TGTGCCAGCAGCCTGGAACAGAACGTCCTGACTTTC.